This T cell receptor beta chain is from a study of vaccination effects on CD4 cells after COVID-19. A remark on this clone: What it recognizes is unknown.

The CDR3 covers 17 residues. TCRdb's copy holds only in-frame clones and misses some; the assay was immunoSEQ multiplex PCR. The repertoire holds 14,000 or so clones, with around three quarters as singletons. Viral peptide pools were used in the ViraFEST assay to expand antigen-specific CD4+ T cells, and sequencing came afterward. Scientists isolated CD4+ T cells after an approximately 10-day culture period ended. It was two doses of either the BNT162b2 or mRNA-1273 vaccine that participants received. Half-medium replacement with IL-2 medium occurred on days 3 and 7. Study conclusions and caveats: At late timepoints after vaccination, vaccine- and infection-induced clones shrank markedly. Cross-reactivity with common cold coronaviruses was shown by only 1 of 255 vaccine-induced clones in healthy vaccinees.

V is TRBV21-1 and J is TRBJ2-1; the D segment call TRBD1 is taken from the table without a DNA check. TRBV21-1 is labeled a pseudogene. The clonotype was recovered from a human donor who received a COVID-19 vaccine. This specimen was CD4+ T cells from PBMCs cultured with SARS-CoV-2 spike peptides, taken after COVID-19 vaccination. CDR3 sequence reads: CASSPSPHRGTYNEQFF. Written as DNA, the CDR3 is TGTGCCAGCAGCCCCAGCCCTCACAGGGGGACTTACAATGAGCAGTTCTTC.